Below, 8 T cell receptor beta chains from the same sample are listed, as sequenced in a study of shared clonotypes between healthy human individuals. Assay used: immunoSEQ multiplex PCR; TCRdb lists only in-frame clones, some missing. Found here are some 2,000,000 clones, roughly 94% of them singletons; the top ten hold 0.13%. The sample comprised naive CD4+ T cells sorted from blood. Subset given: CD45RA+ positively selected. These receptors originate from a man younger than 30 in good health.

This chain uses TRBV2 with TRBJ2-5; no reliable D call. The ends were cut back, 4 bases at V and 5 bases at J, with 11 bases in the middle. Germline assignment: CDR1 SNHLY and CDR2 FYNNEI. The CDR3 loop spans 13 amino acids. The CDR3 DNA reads TGTGCCAGCAGTGTCGTGGGGATGGAGACCCAGTACTTC. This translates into CASSVVGMETQYF.

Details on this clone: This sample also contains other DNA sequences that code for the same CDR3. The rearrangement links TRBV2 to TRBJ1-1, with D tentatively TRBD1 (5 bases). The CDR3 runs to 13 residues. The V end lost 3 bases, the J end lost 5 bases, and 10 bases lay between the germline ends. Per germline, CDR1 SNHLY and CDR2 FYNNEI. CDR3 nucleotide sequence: TGTGCCAGCAGTGAGCAGGGTAGTACTGAAGCTTTCTTT. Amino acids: CASSEQGSTEAFF.

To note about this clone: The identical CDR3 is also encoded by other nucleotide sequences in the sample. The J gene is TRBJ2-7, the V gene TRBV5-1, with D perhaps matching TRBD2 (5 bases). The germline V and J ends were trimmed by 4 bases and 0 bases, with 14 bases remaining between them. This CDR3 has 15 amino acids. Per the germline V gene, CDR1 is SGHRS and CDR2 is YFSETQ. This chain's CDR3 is CASSLRTGSSYEQYF. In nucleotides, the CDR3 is TGCGCCAGCAGCCTTCGGACGGGGTCCTCCTACGAGCAGTACTTC.

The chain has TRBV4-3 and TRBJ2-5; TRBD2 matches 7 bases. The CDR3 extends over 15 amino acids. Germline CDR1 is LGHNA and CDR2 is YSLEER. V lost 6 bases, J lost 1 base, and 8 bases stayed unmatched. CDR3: CASSPSGRAQETQYF. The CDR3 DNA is TGCGCCAGCAGTCCCAGTGGGAGGGCCCAAGAGACCCAGTACTTC.

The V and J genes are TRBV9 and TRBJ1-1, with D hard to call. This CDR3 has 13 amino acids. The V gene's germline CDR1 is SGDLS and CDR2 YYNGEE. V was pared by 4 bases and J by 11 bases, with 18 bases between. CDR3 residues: CASSSAGGIHAFF. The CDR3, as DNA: TGTGCCAGCAGCTCAGCGGGAGGGATCCACGCTTTCTTT.

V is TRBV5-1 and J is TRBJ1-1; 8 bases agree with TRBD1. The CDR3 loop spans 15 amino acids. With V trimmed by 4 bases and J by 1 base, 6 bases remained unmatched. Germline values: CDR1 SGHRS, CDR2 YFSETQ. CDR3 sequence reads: CASSETGTGNTEAFF. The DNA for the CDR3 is TGCGCCAGCAGCGAAACCGGGACAGGGAACACTGAAGCTTTCTTT.

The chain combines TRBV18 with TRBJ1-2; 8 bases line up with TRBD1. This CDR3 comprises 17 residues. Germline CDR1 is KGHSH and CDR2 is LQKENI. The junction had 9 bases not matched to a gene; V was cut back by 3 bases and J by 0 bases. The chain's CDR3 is CASSPGQGAISNYGYTF. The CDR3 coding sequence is TGTGCCAGCTCACCGGGTCAGGGGGCCATCTCTAACTATGGCTACACCTTC.

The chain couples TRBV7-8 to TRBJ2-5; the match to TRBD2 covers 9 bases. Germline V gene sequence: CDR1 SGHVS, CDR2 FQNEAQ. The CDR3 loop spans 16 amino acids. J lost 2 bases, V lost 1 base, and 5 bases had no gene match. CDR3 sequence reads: CASSLGASGEQETQYF. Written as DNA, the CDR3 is TGTGCCAGCAGCTTAGGGGCTAGCGGGGAACAAGAGACCCAGTACTTC.